This TCR beta chain was identified in a study of cytomegalovirus exposure and HLA in healthy donors. Study-level results: First-cohort TCR clusters were later found to tend to co-occur in the 120 validation repertoires. Confirmation in vitro established that three CMV-associated chains were specific for CMV antigens. TCR beta chains numbering 150 to 200 were designated cytomegalovirus-associated.

Sequenced by immunoSEQ multiplex PCR; TCRdb stores in-frame clones only, minus some. The sample gives around 98,000 clones, around 90% of which show up once; 3.9% is in the top ten. This clone was seen just once. What it binds is unknown. CDR1 is KGHSH, CDR2 LQKENI, per germline. V shed 4 bases, J shed 7 bases, and the junction held 5 bases outside the gene matches. The CDR3 consists of 14 residues. The J gene is TRBJ1-5, the V gene TRBV18, with 9 bases fitting TRBD1. Sequenced material: PBMCs. This TCR came from a woman under 40 in good health and CMV-seronegative. CDR3 in amino acids: CASSLGTGSQPQHF. CDR3 coding DNA: TGTGCCAGCTCACTTGGGACAGGGTCCCAGCCCCAGCATTTT.